Shown below are 9 T cell receptor beta chains from a single sample sequenced in a study of T cells in localized non-small cell lung cancer. The assay was immunoSEQ multiplex PCR, and TCRdb's table has in-frame clones only and misses some. The repertoire holds 100,000 to 150,000 clones, roughly nine tenths seen once, with over 1.5% in the top ten. This material consisted of peripheral blood, taken before any cancer treatment. All receptors derive from a female donor of 60 years or more with stage I lung adenocarcinoma.

The J gene is TRBJ2-5, the V gene TRBV4-2; D may be TRBD2 (5 bases). V was pared by 1 base and J by 4 bases, with 13 bases between. Germline V CDR1 and CDR2: LGHNA, YNFKEQ. CDR3 length: 15 amino acids. The CDR3: CASSQGTDWGETQYF. CDR3 bases: TGTGCCAGCAGCCAAGGGACTGATTGGGGAGAGACCCAGTACTTC.

The rearrangement uses TRBV29-1 and TRBJ2-1, with TRBD2 matching 8 bases. Per germline, CDR1 SQVTM and CDR2 ANQGSEA. The CDR3 loop spans 14 amino acids. The V segment lost 5 bases and the J segment 2 bases; nucleotides outside the gene matches: 5. This CDR3 is CSVSGGITYNEQFF. CDR3 DNA: TGCAGCGTTTCGGGAGGGATCACCTACAATGAGCAGTTCTTC.

This clone was seen only once. The rearrangement links TRBV5-4 to TRBJ2-7, with TRBD2 matching over 8 bases. This CDR3 is built from 15 residues. In germline, CDR1 is SGHNT, CDR2 YYREEE (reference sequence). Trimming removed 4 bases from V and 0 bases from J; junction bases left unmatched: 6. CDR3 coding DNA: TGTGCCAGCAGCAGAGTAGCGGGATCCTCCTACGAGCAGTACTTC. Its translation is CASSRVAGSSYEQYF.

The V gene is TRBV19, the J gene TRBJ1-1, with a possible D match to TRBD1 (5 bases). CDR1 is LNHDA and CDR2 is SQIVND in the germline V gene (reference sequence). Trimming left V 3 bases short and J 4 bases short, with 12 bases between. This CDR3 contains 14 residues. CDR3 sequence (DNA): TGTGCCAGTAGTATTGTCGGGCAGGGCACTGAAGCTTTCTTT. Amino acid sequence: CASSIVGQGTEAFF.

This rearrangement joins TRBV5-6 to TRBJ1-3; no reliable D call. There are 16 residues in the CDR3. Germline assignment: CDR1 SGHDT and CDR2 YYEEEE. V lost 2 bases and J lost 0, with 12 bases in between. The CDR3: CASSLRLRSSGNTIYF. CDR3 DNA sequence: TGTGCCAGCAGCTTAAGACTGCGGAGCTCTGGAAACACCATATATTTT.

The chain has TRBV9 and TRBJ2-1, with D perhaps TRBD1 (8 bases). V dropped 3 bases and J dropped 4 bases, with 14 bases sitting between them. The CDR3 spans 15 residues. Germline CDR1 is SGDLS and CDR2 is YYNGEE. The CDR3 DNA reads as TGTGCCAGCAGCGCCCACAGGGGGGGGTACAATGAGCAGTTCTTC. The encoded protein is CASSAHRGGYNEQFF. The variable domain in full, completed from reference TRBV9 and TRBJ2-1, reads DSGVTQTPKHLITATGQRVTLRCSPRSGDLSVYWYQQSLDQGLQFLIQYYNGEERAKGNILERFSAQQFPDLHSELNLSSLELGDSALYFCASSAHRGGYNEQFFGPGTRLTVL.

This rearrangement joins TRBV7-2 to TRBJ2-5; TRBD1 or TRBD2 may be the D gene (6 bases each). In germline, CDR1 is SGHTA, CDR2 FQGNSA. The CDR3 contains 13 residues. V lost 8 bases, J lost 5 bases, and 15 bases lay in between. CDR3 DNA: TGTGCCAGCGCCCGGGGGCCCGGGGAGACCCAGTACTTC. This gives the protein CASARGPGETQYF.

The rearrangement links TRBV7-9 to TRBJ2-1, with a weak D call TRBD2 (6 bases). Germline loops: CDR1 SEHNR, CDR2 FQNEAQ (reference sequence). CDR3 length: 13 residues. V shed 7 bases and J shed 5 bases, with 12 bases lying between them. The CDR3 sequence: CASIGTLNNEQFF. The DNA of the CDR3 is TGTGCCAGCATCGGGACTCTCAACAATGAGCAGTTCTTC.

The J gene is TRBJ2-7, the V gene TRBV7-2; possibly TRBD1 for D (6 bases). The CDR3 has 15 residues. Germline CDR1 reads SGHTA; CDR2 reads FQGNSA. The V end lost 0 bases, the J end lost 1 base, and 10 bases lay between the germline ends. CDR3 residues: CASSLAGTSSYEQYF. Written as DNA, the CDR3 is TGTGCCAGCAGCTTAGCCGGGACATCGTCCTACGAGCAGTACTTC. Using reference TRBV7-2 and TRBJ2-7 for the parts outside the CDR3, the full variable domain is GAGVSQSPSNKVTEKGKDVELRCDPISGHTALYWYRQSLGQGLEFLIYFQGNSAPDKSGLPSDRFSAERTGGSVSTLTIQRTQQEDSAVYLCASSLAGTSSYEQYFGPGTRLTVT.